The clone carrying this TCR beta chain was recorded a few times. The CDR3 runs 15 residues. Germline CDR1 reads SGHNT; CDR2 reads YENEEA. V dropped 1 base and J dropped 0 bases, with 10 bases sitting between them. This sample was taken from a study of cytotoxic CD8 clonotypes in ibrutinib-treated CLL. On the study more broadly: Enrolment comprised approximately 10 relapsed/refractory and roughly 15 treatment-naive patients; about 17 were IGHV unmutated. Mean per-sample yields comprised 255,043 productive templates and 94,082 productive rearrangements.

Depth targeted 1 in 200,000 to 1 in 1 million T cells, averaging roughly 9.7x coverage per clonotype. Only in-frame clones appear in the TCRdb table, and some are missing; sequencing was by immunoSEQ multiplex PCR. The sample shows about 28,000 clones, roughly 60% of them seen only once. Here the sequenced sample was PBMCs, taken before ibrutinib treatment. The V call is TRBV11-3, the J call TRBJ2-7; TRBD1 is a possible D gene (5 bases). This sequence was found in a human donor with chronic lymphocytic leukemia. This chain's CDR3 is CASSLGPGLSYEQYF. The DNA of the CDR3 is TGTGCCAGCAGCTTAGGTCCAGGGCTCTCCTACGAGCAGTACTTC.